Given below is one T cell receptor (beta chain) in context. This sample was taken from a study of T cell changes during pregnancy in multiple sclerosis. The CDR3 is 14 amino acids. The V and J ends lost 3 bases and 4 bases respectively, with 13 bases between them. Germline CDR1 SGHRS, CDR2 YFSETQ. Clones were read by immunoSEQ multiplex PCR, and TCRdb kept only the in-frame ones, dropping some. The sample includes tens of thousands of clones, 90% to 95% seen only once; the top ten take about 0.9%. The chain is built from TRBV5-1 and TRBJ1-1; possibly TRBD1 for D (6 bases). The sequence was collected from a female donor with multiple sclerosis, enrolled in a pregnancy study. Sequences were derived from peripheral blood, sampled in the first trimester of pregnancy. The CDR3 reads CASSSTGRRTEAFF. The CDR3 nucleotides are TGCGCCAGCAGCTCGACAGGTCGGCGCACTGAAGCTTTCTTT.